This is a list of T cell receptor beta chains from one sample in a study of metastatic and nonmetastatic thyroid tumors. TCRdb re-analyzed the PCR reads through MiXCR. This table holds under 75,000 clones, roughly 18% found once. Sequenced sample: blood. These TCRs come from a female donor with papillary thyroid cancer or a benign thyroid nodule (not recorded which). Some clones in this sample may be carry-over from other donors' samples. Both conserved end residues are part of each CDR3. The D gene is left open where the match is weak. Clone sizes are given selectively: once, few, many, or a class where the clone is expanded.

d_call: TRBD2; v_call: TRBV20-1; j_call: TRBJ2-1; cdr3_length: 14; clone_size: NA; cdr3_nt: TGCAGTGCTAGAGGACTAGCGGGATCGGGAGAGCAGTTCTTC; cdr3_aa: CSARGLAGSGEQFF
d_call: NA; v_call: TRBV19; j_call: TRBJ2-7; cdr3_length: 15; clone_size: few; cdr3_nt: TGTGCCAGTAGCAACCGGGGCTCAGCCGGCTACGAGCAGTACTTC; cdr3_aa: CASSNRGSAGYEQYF
d_call: NA; v_call: TRBV6-5; j_call: TRBJ2-7; cdr3_length: 15; clone_size: many; cdr3_nt: TGTGCCAGCAGTTACTCGGGAGCCCCCTCCTACGAGCAGTACTTC; cdr3_aa: CASSYSGAPSYEQYF
d_call: NA; v_call: TRBV5-1; j_call: TRBJ2-5; cdr3_length: 13; clone_size: NA; cdr3_nt: TGCGCCAGCAGCTTACAGGGCCAAGAGACCCAGTACTTC; cdr3_aa: CASSLQGQETQYF
d_call: TRBD2; v_call: TRBV3-1; j_call: TRBJ2-5; cdr3_length: 16; clone_size: many; cdr3_nt: TGTGCCAGCAGCCTCAGGGGACTAGCGGGGGAAGAGACCCAGTACTTC; cdr3_aa: CASSLRGLAGEETQYF
d_call: TRBD1; v_call: TRBV5-1; j_call: TRBJ1-5; cdr3_length: 14; clone_size: NA; cdr3_nt: TGCGCCAGCAGCTTGAGACAGGGTTACCAGCCCCAGCATTTT; cdr3_aa: CASSLRQGYQPQHF
d_call: NA; v_call: TRBV7-8; j_call: TRBJ2-7; cdr3_length: 11; clone_size: many; cdr3_nt: TGTGCCAGCAGCTTCCACTACGAGCAGTACTTC; cdr3_aa: CASSFHYEQYF
d_call: NA; v_call: TRBV20-1; j_call: TRBJ2-2; cdr3_length: 13; clone_size: many; cdr3_nt: TGCAGTGCTAGAGATCCATTTACCGGGGAGCTGTTTTTT; cdr3_aa: CSARDPFTGELFF
d_call: NA; v_call: TRBV28; j_call: TRBJ1-2; cdr3_length: 15; clone_size: few; cdr3_nt: TGTGCCAGCAGTTCACCTGACGCTGGGGGTGTCGGCTACACCTTC; cdr3_aa: CASSSPDAGGVGYTF
d_call: TRBD1; v_call: TRBV6-1; j_call: TRBJ1-1; cdr3_length: 12; clone_size: many; cdr3_nt: TGTGCCAGCAGTTTAGGACAGGGTGACGCTTTCTTT; cdr3_aa: CASSLGQGDAFF
d_call: TRBD1; v_call: TRBV28; j_call: TRBJ2-7; cdr3_length: 14; clone_size: many; cdr3_nt: TGTGCCAGCAGCCTGACAGGGGGGTCCTACGAGCAGTACTTC; cdr3_aa: CASSLTGGSYEQYF
d_call: TRBD1; v_call: TRBV12-3/TRBV12-4; j_call: TRBJ2-5; cdr3_length: 16; clone_size: many; cdr3_nt: TGTGCCAGCACCAGACTTGAGGGGGCGCATAGAGAGACCCAGTACTTC; cdr3_aa: CASTRLEGAHRETQYF
d_call: NA; v_call: TRBV7-3; j_call: TRBJ2-6; cdr3_length: 16; clone_size: NA; cdr3_nt: TGTGCCAGCAGCTTAGGACAGCCCTCTGGGGCCAACGTCCTGACTTTC; cdr3_aa: CASSLGQPSGANVLTF
d_call: TRBD1; v_call: TRBV7-2; j_call: TRBJ1-5; cdr3_length: 15; clone_size: many; cdr3_nt: TGTGCCAGCAGCGTGGGACAGGGGGGAGATCAGCCCCAGCATTTT; cdr3_aa: CASSVGQGGDQPQHF
d_call: TRBD1; v_call: TRBV4-2; j_call: TRBJ2-7; cdr3_length: 14; clone_size: NA; cdr3_nt: TGTGCCAGCAGCCAGGGACAGTTCTTCTACGAGCAGTACTTC; cdr3_aa: CASSQGQFFYEQYF
d_call: NA; v_call: TRBV28; j_call: TRBJ1-2; cdr3_length: 15; clone_size: few; cdr3_nt: TGTGCCAGCAGGTCAGGAGTAACTTCTAACTATGGCTACACCTTC; cdr3_aa: CASRSGVTSNYGYTF
d_call: NA; v_call: TRBV6-1; j_call: TRBJ1-1; cdr3_length: 14; clone_size: NA; cdr3_nt: TGTGCCAGCAGGGAGGGAGGCGAAGGCACTGAAGCTTTCTTT; cdr3_aa: CASREGGEGTEAFF
d_call: TRBD2; v_call: TRBV9; j_call: TRBJ2-1; cdr3_length: 18; clone_size: NA; cdr3_nt: TGTGCCAGCAGCGTAGACCTAGAGGTAGCGGGAGATCAAAATGAGCAGTTCTTC; cdr3_aa: CASSVDLEVAGDQNEQFF
d_call: TRBD1; v_call: TRBV2; j_call: TRBJ1-1; cdr3_length: 13; clone_size: NA; cdr3_nt: TGTGCCAACCAGTTTACAGGGGAAACTGAAGCTTTCTTT; cdr3_aa: CANQFTGETEAFF
d_call: NA; v_call: TRBV7-2; j_call: TRBJ2-5; cdr3_length: 14; clone_size: NA; cdr3_nt: TGTGCCAGCATCCCTCCTCCCGGGGGCGAGACCCAGTACTTC; cdr3_aa: CASIPPPGGETQYF
d_call: NA; v_call: TRBV7-9; j_call: TRBJ2-7; cdr3_length: 15; clone_size: NA; cdr3_nt: TGTGCCAGCAGCAGTCGCCGGGACATCTCCTACGAGCAGTACTTC; cdr3_aa: CASSSRRDISYEQYF
d_call: NA; v_call: TRBV9; j_call: TRBJ2-1; cdr3_length: 16; clone_size: few; cdr3_nt: TGTGCCAGCAGCTCCTCGGGGGTGGTGGGTTTCACTGAGCAGTTCTTC; cdr3_aa: CASSSSGVVGFTEQFF
d_call: NA; v_call: TRBV20-1; j_call: TRBJ1-2; cdr3_length: 13; clone_size: few; cdr3_nt: TGCAGTGCCATCAATCCAGGGGACTATGGCTACACCTTC; cdr3_aa: CSAINPGDYGYTF
d_call: TRBD1; v_call: TRBV12-3/TRBV12-4; j_call: TRBJ2-5; cdr3_length: 17; clone_size: many; cdr3_nt: TGTGCCAGCAGTCCGCTCCAAACAGGGGGCTCGGGGGAGACCCAGTACTTC; cdr3_aa: CASSPLQTGGSGETQYF
d_call: NA; v_call: TRBV7-2; j_call: TRBJ1-1; cdr3_length: 13; clone_size: NA; cdr3_nt: TGTGCCAGCAGCTTAGCGGGGGTGACTGAAGCTTTCTTT; cdr3_aa: CASSLAGVTEAFF
d_call: TRBD1; v_call: TRBV24-1; j_call: TRBJ2-7; cdr3_length: 15; clone_size: NA; cdr3_nt: TGTGCCACCAGTGGTCCGGTGAGGGGGCTCTACGAGCAGTACTTC; cdr3_aa: CATSGPVRGLYEQYF
d_call: TRBD1; v_call: TRBV5-1; j_call: TRBJ1-3; cdr3_length: 17; clone_size: NA; cdr3_nt: TGCGCCAGCAGGGGACAGGGCTCCCCTTTGCACGGGAACACCATATATTTT; cdr3_aa: CASRGQGSPLHGNTIYF
d_call: NA; v_call: TRBV5-6; j_call: TRBJ1-1; cdr3_length: 15; clone_size: few; cdr3_nt: TGTGCCAGCAGCTTGTATGAGGGCTGGAGGACTGAAGCTTTCTTT; cdr3_aa: CASSLYEGWRTEAFF
d_call: NA; v_call: TRBV6-1; j_call: TRBJ2-7; cdr3_length: 15; clone_size: NA; cdr3_nt: TGTGCCAGCAGTCGTTCGGGGGAAGGCGGGCACGAGCAGTACTTC; cdr3_aa: CASSRSGEGGHEQYF
d_call: TRBD1; v_call: TRBV5-1; j_call: TRBJ2-6; cdr3_length: 17; clone_size: many; cdr3_nt: TGCGCCAGCAGCTCTGTAACAGGGGGCGCTGGGGCCAACGTCCTGACTTTC; cdr3_aa: CASSSVTGGAGANVLTF
d_call: NA; v_call: TRBV19; j_call: TRBJ1-6; cdr3_length: 15; clone_size: few; cdr3_nt: TGTGCCAGTAGTACCGGGACCTCGGCGAGTTCACCCCTCCACTTT; cdr3_aa: CASSTGTSASSPLHF
d_call: TRBD1; v_call: TRBV10-3; j_call: TRBJ2-1; cdr3_length: 14; clone_size: many; cdr3_nt: TGTGCCATCGGCGGAGGGACAGGGCCCAATGAGCAGTTCTTC; cdr3_aa: CAIGGGTGPNEQFF
d_call: NA; v_call: TRBV28; j_call: TRBJ1-4; cdr3_length: 12; clone_size: many; cdr3_nt: TGTGCCAGCCGGAGGGGAAGTGAAAAACTGTTTTTT; cdr3_aa: CASRRGSEKLFF
d_call: NA; v_call: TRBV19; j_call: TRBJ2-7; cdr3_length: 16; clone_size: NA; cdr3_nt: TGTGCCAGTAGTATAGGTAGCAGGGAATACGGCTACGAGCAGTACTTC; cdr3_aa: CASSIGSREYGYEQYF
d_call: NA; v_call: TRBV5-1; j_call: TRBJ1-1; cdr3_length: 14; clone_size: once; cdr3_nt: TGCGCCAGCAGCTTGGTAGTAGGGCAGGGTGAAGCTTTCTTT; cdr3_aa: CASSLVVGQGEAFF
d_call: TRBD2; v_call: TRBV6-1; j_call: TRBJ2-7; cdr3_length: 16; clone_size: many; cdr3_nt: TGTGCCAGCAGTTCTTTGACTAGCGGGAGGGCCCACGAGCAGTACTTC; cdr3_aa: CASSSLTSGRAHEQYF
d_call: NA; v_call: TRBV3-1; j_call: TRBJ2-2; cdr3_length: 12; clone_size: many; cdr3_nt: TGTGCCAGCAGCGGACACTTCGGGGAGCTGTTTTTT; cdr3_aa: CASSGHFGELFF
d_call: TRBD1; v_call: TRBV24-1; j_call: TRBJ1-5; cdr3_length: 14; clone_size: few; cdr3_nt: TGTGCCACCGGGCAGGGGGTCGAGGATCAGCCCCAGCATTTT; cdr3_aa: CATGQGVEDQPQHF
d_call: NA; v_call: TRBV10-2; j_call: TRBJ1-4; cdr3_length: 13; clone_size: many; cdr3_nt: TGCGCCAGCAGTGAGCGGGCTAATGAAAAACTGTTTTTT; cdr3_aa: CASSERANEKLFF
d_call: NA; v_call: TRBV30; j_call: TRBJ1-1; cdr3_length: 13; clone_size: NA; cdr3_nt: TGTGCCTGGAGTATACAACGCCACACTGAAGCTTTCTTT; cdr3_aa: CAWSIQRHTEAFF
d_call: NA; v_call: TRBV7-8; j_call: TRBJ1-1; cdr3_length: 14; clone_size: many; cdr3_nt: TGTGCCAGCAGCTCGGCCCCCGGGGACACTGAAGCTTTCTTT; cdr3_aa: CASSSAPGDTEAFF
d_call: TRBD1; v_call: TRBV27; j_call: TRBJ1-6; cdr3_length: 13; clone_size: many; cdr3_nt: TGTGCCAGCAGTCCAGACAGGGATTCACCCCTCCACTTT; cdr3_aa: CASSPDRDSPLHF
d_call: NA; v_call: TRBV4-1; j_call: TRBJ2-7; cdr3_length: 14; clone_size: many; cdr3_nt: TGCGCCAGCAGCCAAGGTACCGGGATCTACGAGCAGTACTTC; cdr3_aa: CASSQGTGIYEQYF
d_call: NA; v_call: TRBV7-9; j_call: TRBJ1-1; cdr3_length: 13; clone_size: many; cdr3_nt: TGTGCCAGCAGTTCTCACCTGGTCACTGAAGCTTTCTTT; cdr3_aa: CASSSHLVTEAFF
d_call: TRBD2; v_call: TRBV2; j_call: TRBJ2-2; cdr3_length: 16; clone_size: NA; cdr3_nt: TGTGCCAGCAGGGGGACTAGCGCCTTTAACACCGGGGAGCTGTTTTTT; cdr3_aa: CASRGTSAFNTGELFF
d_call: TRBD1; v_call: TRBV6-2/TRBV6-3; j_call: TRBJ2-1; cdr3_length: 14; clone_size: NA; cdr3_nt: TGTGCCAGCAGATCAGGACAGGGATCCTACGAGCATTACTTC; cdr3_aa: CASRSGQGSYEHYF
d_call: TRBD1; v_call: TRBV11-2; j_call: TRBJ1-3; cdr3_length: 18; clone_size: NA; cdr3_nt: TGTGCCAGCAGCCTTGGACAGGGGGGTTCCTCGCCTGGAAACACCATATATTTT; cdr3_aa: CASSLGQGGSSPGNTIYF
d_call: TRBD2; v_call: TRBV3-1; j_call: TRBJ2-1; cdr3_length: 14; clone_size: many; cdr3_nt: TGTGCCAGCAGAGAGAGGACTAGCTACAATGAGCAGTTCTTC; cdr3_aa: CASRERTSYNEQFF
d_call: NA; v_call: TRBV6-6; j_call: TRBJ1-3; cdr3_length: 15; clone_size: NA; cdr3_nt: TGTGCCAGCAGTTACGGCGGTCTCTCTGGAAACACCATATATTTT; cdr3_aa: CASSYGGLSGNTIYF
d_call: NA; v_call: TRBV6-1; j_call: TRBJ1-1; cdr3_length: 14; clone_size: NA; cdr3_nt: TGTGCCAGCAGAACCGGGTTCCTGAACACTGAAGCTTTCTTT; cdr3_aa: CASRTGFLNTEAFF